What follows are 14 T cell receptor beta chains derived from one specimen sequenced in a study of response to subunit inactivated influenza vaccine. From the RT-PCR reads, TCRdb called clonotypes with MiXCR, one entry per CDR3 protein. The sample lists 550,000 to 800,000 distinct CDR3 sequences, approximately 15% occurring once. Sequencing used PBMCs from blood, obtained around 14 days before vaccination. Receptors were obtained from a man between 45 and 60 years old who received an inactivated influenza vaccine.

The chain joins TRBV5-1 to TRBJ2-7; D unclear. V was cut by 0 bases and J by 0 bases, with 13 bases left in between. The CDR3 loop spans 16 amino acids. Germline CDR1 reads SGHRS; CDR2 reads YFSETQ. The CDR3 spells CASSLGAEGISYEQYF. The DNA of the CDR3 is TGCGCCAGCAGCTTGGGGGCGGAAGGGATCTCCTACGAGCAGTACTTC.

This clonotype was counted a few times. The CDR3 bases are TGCGCCAGCAGCGCCCCAAGCACAGATACGCAGTATTTT. Encoded protein: CASSAPSTDTQYF. The gene calls are TRBV5-1 and TRBJ2-3; D is uncertain. Looked up from germline, CDR1 is SGHRS and CDR2 is YFSETQ. The CDR3 has 13 amino acids. Deletions cut 4 bases from V and 0 bases from J, with 6 bases between.

This clonotype was found many times. V is TRBV7-2 and J is TRBJ2-3, with 7 bases identical to TRBD2. Unmatched junction bases numbered 14, after V lost 8 bases and J lost 6 bases. Germline values: CDR1 SGHTA, CDR2 FQGNSA. The CDR3 loop spans 15 amino acids. CDR3 nucleotide sequence: TGTGCCAGCGGCGTCGCGGCGGGGAGGGTCGATACGCAGTATTTT. The encoded protein is CASGVAAGRVDTQYF.

This chain joins TRBV7-2 and TRBJ1-1; 9 bases are a match to TRBD1. The CDR3 extends over 16 amino acids. Germline V gene sequence: CDR1 SGHTA, CDR2 FQGNSA. The V segment lost 5 bases and the J segment 0 bases; nucleotides outside the gene matches: 7. CDR3 nucleotide sequence: TGTGCCAGCAGCCCCCACAGGGGGCGAATGAACACTGAAGCTTTCTTT. Its translation: CASSPHRGRMNTEAFF. The variable domain in full, with the rest retrieved from reference TRBV7-2 and TRBJ1-1, is GAGVSQSPSNKVTEKGKDVELRCDPISGHTALYWYRQSLGQGLEFLIYFQGNSAPDKSGLPSDRFSAERTGGSVSTLTIQRTQQEDSAVYLCASSPHRGRMNTEAFFGQGTRLTVV.

As concerns this clonotype: An end of the junction does not agree with germline; a read error may underlie this. The chain joins TRBV25-1 to TRBJ2-6; D tentatively reads TRBD1 or TRBD2 (5 bases each). The germline gives CDR1 MGHDK, CDR2 SYGVNS. The CDR3 runs 17 residues. The CDR3 protein is CASSEGTGRSGASVLTF. DNA of the CDR3: TGTGCCAGCAGTGAAGGTACGGGACGCTCTGGGGCCAGCGTCCTGACTTTC.

The rearrangement joins TRBV18 to TRBJ1-6; the D gene is possibly TRBD1 (6 bases). Germline CDR1 is KGHSH and CDR2 is LQKENI. Trimming removed 2 bases at V and 7 bases at J, with 15 bases between. CDR3 length equals 16 residues. The CDR3 nucleotides are TGTGCCAGCTCACCAGGATCACAGGGTCCGAATTCACCCCTCCACTTT. Translated, it gives CASSPGSQGPNSPLHF.

This clonotype has ten or more counts. This chain connects TRBV11-3 to TRBJ2-3; D gene unclear. The germline V and J ends were trimmed by 1 base and 4 bases, with 6 bases remaining between them. The CDR3 runs to 13 residues. Germline CDR1 and CDR2: SGHNT and YENEEA. The CDR3 sequence: CASSLGPSDTQYF. The DNA for the CDR3 is TGTGCCAGCAGCTTAGGACCGTCAGATACGCAGTATTTT. Combining the CDR3 with reference TRBV11-3 and TRBJ2-3 gives the whole variable domain EAGVVQSPRYKIIEKKQPVAFWCNPISGHNTLYWYLQNLGQGPELLIRYENEEAVDDSQLPKDRFSAERLKGVDSTLKIQPAELGDSAVYLCASSLGPSDTQYFGPGTRLTVL.

In its sample, this clonotype was seen a few times. The genes are TRBV4-3 and TRBJ2-7; D ambiguous. Germline CDR1 reads LGHNA; CDR2 reads YSLEER. V shed 0 bases and J shed 1 base, with 10 bases lying between them. The CDR3 spans 15 residues. The CDR3 sequence: CASSQETVPSYEQYF. The CDR3 DNA sequence: TGCGCCAGCAGCCAAGAAACAGTACCATCCTACGAGCAGTACTTC.

The V and J genes are TRBV19 and TRBJ2-1, with TRBD2 matching 9 bases. Per germline, CDR1 LNHDA and CDR2 SQIVND (reference sequence). V trimming: 6 bases; J trimming: 6 bases; junction bases outside the gene matches: 9. CDR3 length: 15 residues. The CDR3 protein is CASRVGSGSSNEQFF. DNA of the CDR3: TGTGCCAGTAGAGTTGGTAGCGGGAGTTCCAATGAGCAGTTCTTC.

Ten or more counts support this clonotype. The V and J genes are TRBV4-1 and TRBJ1-1, with 9 bases fitting TRBD1. The V gene end was trimmed by 6 bases and the J gene end by 1 base; junction bases not matched to a gene: 6. The length of the CDR3 is 15 residues. In germline, CDR1 is MGHRA, CDR2 YSYEKL. The CDR3 nucleotides are TGCGCCAGCAGGGTGCGGGACAGGGAGAACACTGAAGCTTTCTTT. Translating gives CASRVRDRENTEAFF.

There are a few counts of this clonotype. The V gene is TRBV20-1, the J gene TRBJ2-5, with D possibly being TRBD2 (6 bases). Germline loops: CDR1 DFQATT, CDR2 SNEGSKA (reference sequence). The CDR3 loop spans 18 amino acids. The germline V and J ends were trimmed by 2 bases and 4 bases, with 26 bases remaining between them. This CDR3 is CSARKPTTGARVGETQYF. Written as DNA, the CDR3 is TGCAGTGCTAGAAAACCAACAACGGGAGCCAGGGTTGGAGAGACCCAGTACTTC.

This clonotype was seen at least ten times. The V and J genes are TRBV29-1 and TRBJ2-7, with D possibly called TRBD1 or TRBD2 (5 bases each). Germline V gene data show CDR1 as SQVTM and CDR2 as ANQGSEA. Between the trimmed V and J ends, which lost 5 bases and 3 bases, there was a span of 14 bases. This CDR3 spans 13 amino acids. In nucleotides, the CDR3 is TGCAGCGTTCGACGGGACGGAAACTACGAGCAGTACTTC. It encodes CSVRRDGNYEQYF.

The J gene is TRBJ1-4, the V gene TRBV7-2; TRBD1 agrees at 8 bases. CDR1 is SGHTA and CDR2 is FQGNSA in the germline V gene. There are 15 residues in the CDR3. Trimming took 3 bases from V and 8 from J; bases not matched to a gene: 8. The CDR3 reads CASSFDRGFQEKLFF. CDR3 coding DNA: TGTGCCAGCAGCTTCGACAGGGGTTTTCAGGAAAAACTGTTTTTT.

This clonotype has only a few counts. The chain is built from TRBV12-3 or TRBV12-4 and TRBJ2-5; D ambiguous. The CDR3 length is 13 residues. V lost 5 bases and J 5 bases, leaving 12 bases between the germline ends. In nucleotides, the CDR3 is TGTGCCAGCAGTCACGGGTTGTGGGAGACCCAGTACTTC. Translation: CASSHGLWETQYF.